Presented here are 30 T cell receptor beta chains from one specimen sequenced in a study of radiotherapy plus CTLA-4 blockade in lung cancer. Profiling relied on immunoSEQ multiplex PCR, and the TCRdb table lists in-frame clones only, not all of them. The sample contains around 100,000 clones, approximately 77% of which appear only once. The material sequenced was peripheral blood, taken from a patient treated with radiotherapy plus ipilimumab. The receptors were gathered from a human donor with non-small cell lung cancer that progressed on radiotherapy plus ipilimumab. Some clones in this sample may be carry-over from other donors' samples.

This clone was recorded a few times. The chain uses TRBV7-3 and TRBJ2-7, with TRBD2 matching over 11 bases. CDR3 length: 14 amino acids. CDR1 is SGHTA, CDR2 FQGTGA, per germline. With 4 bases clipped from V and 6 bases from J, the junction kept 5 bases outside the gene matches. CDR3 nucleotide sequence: TGTGCCAGCAGCTCGGGGCTAGCGGGGGGCGAGCAGTACTTC. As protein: CASSSGLAGGEQYF.

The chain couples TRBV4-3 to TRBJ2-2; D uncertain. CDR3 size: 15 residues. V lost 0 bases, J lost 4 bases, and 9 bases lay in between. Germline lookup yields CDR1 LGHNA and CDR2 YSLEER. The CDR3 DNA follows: TGCGCCAGCAGCCAAGAACTGCTGGGCACCGGGGAGCTGTTTTTT. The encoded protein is CASSQELLGTGELFF.

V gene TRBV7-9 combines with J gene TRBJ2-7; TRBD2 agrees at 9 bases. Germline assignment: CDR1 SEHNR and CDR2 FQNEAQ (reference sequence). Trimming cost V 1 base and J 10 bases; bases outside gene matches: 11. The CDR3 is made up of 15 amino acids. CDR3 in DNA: TGTGCCAGCAGCTTAGGCTTTAGCGGGGGTGGATATCAGTACTTC. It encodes CASSLGFSGGGYQYF.

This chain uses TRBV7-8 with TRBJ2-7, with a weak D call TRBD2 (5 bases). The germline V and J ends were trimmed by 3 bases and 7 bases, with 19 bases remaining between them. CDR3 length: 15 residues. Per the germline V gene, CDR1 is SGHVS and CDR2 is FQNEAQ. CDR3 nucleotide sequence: TGTGCCAGCAGCTTCGTACTAGATTACGGGGTTGAGCAGTACTTC. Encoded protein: CASSFVLDYGVEQYF.

CDR3 amino acids: CASSPMAGNTGELFF. CDR3 DNA sequence: TGTGCCAGCAGCCCCATGGCGGGTAACACCGGGGAGCTGTTTTTT. V gene TRBV5-6 combines with J gene TRBJ2-2; D is perhaps TRBD2 (5 bases). The CDR3 extends over 15 amino acids. Germline CDR1 reads SGHDT; CDR2 reads YYEEEE. The V and J ends lost 4 bases and 2 bases respectively, with 12 bases between them.

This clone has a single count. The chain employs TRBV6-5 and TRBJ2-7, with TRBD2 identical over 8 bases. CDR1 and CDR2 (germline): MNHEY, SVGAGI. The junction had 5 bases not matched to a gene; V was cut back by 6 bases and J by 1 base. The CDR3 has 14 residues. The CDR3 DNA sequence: TGTGCCAGCAGGCGGGGCGGGGGGTCCTACGAGCAGTACTTC. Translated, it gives CASRRGGGSYEQYF.

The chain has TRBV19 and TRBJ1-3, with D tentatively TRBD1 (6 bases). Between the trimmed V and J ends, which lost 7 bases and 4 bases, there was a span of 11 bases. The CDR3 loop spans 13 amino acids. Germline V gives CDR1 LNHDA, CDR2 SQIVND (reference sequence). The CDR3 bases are TGTGCCAGTAAATTACAGGGAGGAAACACCATATATTTT. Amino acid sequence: CASKLQGGNTIYF.

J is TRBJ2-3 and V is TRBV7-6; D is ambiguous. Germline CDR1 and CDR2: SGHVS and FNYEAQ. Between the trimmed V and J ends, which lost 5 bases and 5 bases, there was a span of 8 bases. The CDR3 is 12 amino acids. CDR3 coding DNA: TGTGCCAGCAGCCTGCCTTTAGATACGCAGTATTTT. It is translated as CASSLPLDTQYF.

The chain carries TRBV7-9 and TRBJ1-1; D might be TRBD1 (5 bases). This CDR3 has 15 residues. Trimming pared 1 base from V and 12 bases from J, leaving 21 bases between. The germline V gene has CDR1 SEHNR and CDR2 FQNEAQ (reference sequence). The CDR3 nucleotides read TGTGCCAGCAGCTTAGTTATGGCAGGGCGTCTCGATCCTTTCTTT. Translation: CASSLVMAGRLDPFF.

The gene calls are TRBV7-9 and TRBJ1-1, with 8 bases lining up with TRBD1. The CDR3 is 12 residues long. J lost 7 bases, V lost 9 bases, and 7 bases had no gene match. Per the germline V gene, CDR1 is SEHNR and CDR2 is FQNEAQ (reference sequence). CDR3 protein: CASRQGRLEAFF. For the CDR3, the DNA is TGTGCCAGTCGACAGGGGCGGCTTGAAGCTTTCTTT.

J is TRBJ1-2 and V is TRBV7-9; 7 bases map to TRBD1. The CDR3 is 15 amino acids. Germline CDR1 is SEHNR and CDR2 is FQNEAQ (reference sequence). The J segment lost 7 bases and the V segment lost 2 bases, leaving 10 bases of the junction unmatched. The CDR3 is CASSLSETGNVGYTF. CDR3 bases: TGTGCCAGCAGCTTATCCGAGACAGGGAACGTTGGCTACACCTTC.

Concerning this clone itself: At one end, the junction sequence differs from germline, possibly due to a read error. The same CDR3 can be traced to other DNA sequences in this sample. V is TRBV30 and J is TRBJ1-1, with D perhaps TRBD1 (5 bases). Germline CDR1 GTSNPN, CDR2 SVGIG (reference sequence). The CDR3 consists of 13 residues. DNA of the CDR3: TGTGCCTGGAGGACAGAGAGGAGCACTGAGGCTTTCTTT. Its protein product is CAWRTERSTEAFF.

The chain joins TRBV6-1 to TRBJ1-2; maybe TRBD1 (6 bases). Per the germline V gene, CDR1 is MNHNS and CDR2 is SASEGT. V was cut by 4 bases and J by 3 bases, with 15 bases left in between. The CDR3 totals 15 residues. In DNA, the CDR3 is TGTGCCAGCAGTGGAGGACAGCGGGGCCACTATGGCTACACCTTC. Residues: CASSGGQRGHYGYTF.

CDR3 in amino acids: CASSQGLSYYGYTF. The CDR3 bases are TGTGCCAGCAGCCAAGGACTAAGTTACTATGGCTACACCTTC. The rearrangement links TRBV14 to TRBJ1-2; D not resolved. The V end lost 1 base, the J end lost 3 bases, and 9 bases lay between the germline ends. This CDR3 spans 14 amino acids. Germline CDR1 is SGHDN and CDR2 is FVKESK.

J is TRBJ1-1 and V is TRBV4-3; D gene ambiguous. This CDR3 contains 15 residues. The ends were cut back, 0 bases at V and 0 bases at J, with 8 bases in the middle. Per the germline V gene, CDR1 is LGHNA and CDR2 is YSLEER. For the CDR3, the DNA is TGCGCCAGCAGCCAAGATCAGGCGATGAACACTGAAGCTTTCTTT. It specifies CASSQDQAMNTEAFF.

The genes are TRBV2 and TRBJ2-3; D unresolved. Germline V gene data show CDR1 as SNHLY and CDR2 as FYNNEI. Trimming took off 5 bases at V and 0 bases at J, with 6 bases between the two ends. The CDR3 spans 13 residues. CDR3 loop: CASSLESTDTQYF. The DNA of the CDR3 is TGTGCCAGCAGTTTGGAAAGCACAGATACGCAGTATTTT.

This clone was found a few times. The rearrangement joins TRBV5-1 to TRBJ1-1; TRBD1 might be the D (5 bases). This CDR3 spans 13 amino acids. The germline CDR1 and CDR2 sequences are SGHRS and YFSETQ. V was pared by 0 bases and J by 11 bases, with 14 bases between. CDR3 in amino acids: CASSLAGGVRAFF. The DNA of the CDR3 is TGCGCCAGCAGCTTGGCCGGGGGTGTGAGGGCTTTCTTT.

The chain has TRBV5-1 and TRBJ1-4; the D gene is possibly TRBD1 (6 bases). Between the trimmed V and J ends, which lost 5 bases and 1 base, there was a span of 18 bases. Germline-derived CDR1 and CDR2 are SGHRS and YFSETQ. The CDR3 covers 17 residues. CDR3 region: CASSRSGSTGTNEKLFF. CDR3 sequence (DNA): TGCGCCAGCAGTAGATCCGGTTCGACAGGAACTAATGAAAAACTGTTTTTT. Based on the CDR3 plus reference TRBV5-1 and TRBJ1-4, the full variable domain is KAGVTQTPRYLIKTRGQQVTLSCSPISGHRSVSWYQQTPGQGLQFLFEYFSETQRNKGNFPGRFSGRQFSNSRSEMNVSTLELGDSALYLCASSRSGSTGTNEKLFFGSGTQLSVL.

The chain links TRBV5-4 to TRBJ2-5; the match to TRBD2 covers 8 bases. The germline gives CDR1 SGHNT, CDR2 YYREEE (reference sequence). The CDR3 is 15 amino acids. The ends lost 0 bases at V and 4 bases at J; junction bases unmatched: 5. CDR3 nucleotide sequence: TGTGCCAGCAGCTTGGCGGGGGGGCTGGGAGAGACCCAGTACTTC. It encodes CASSLAGGLGETQYF. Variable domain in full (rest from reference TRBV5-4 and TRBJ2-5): ETGVTQSPTHLIKTRGQQVTLRCSSQSGHNTVSWYQQALGQGPQFIFQYYREEENGRGNFPPRFSGLQFPNYSSELNVNALELDDSALYLCASSLAGGLGETQYFGPGTRLLVL.

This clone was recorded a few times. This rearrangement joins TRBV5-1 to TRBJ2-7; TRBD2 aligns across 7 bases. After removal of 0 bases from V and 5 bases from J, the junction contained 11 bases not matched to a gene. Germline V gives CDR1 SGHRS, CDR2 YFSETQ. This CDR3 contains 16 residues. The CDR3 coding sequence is TGCGCCAGCAGCTTGGGGGTGGGAGGGTTGACCCACGAGCAGTACTTC. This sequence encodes CASSLGVGGLTHEQYF.

CDR3 DNA: TGTGCCAGCAGCTCCAGGCCCCTCGGACTAGCAGACAGTGAGCAGTTCTTC. It is translated as CASSSRPLGLADSEQFF. The V and J genes are TRBV13 and TRBJ2-1; 8 bases agree with TRBD2. J was trimmed by 9 bases and V by 4 bases; bases with no gene match: 17. Germline assignment: CDR1 PRHDT and CDR2 FYEKMQ (reference sequence). This CDR3 contains 17 residues.

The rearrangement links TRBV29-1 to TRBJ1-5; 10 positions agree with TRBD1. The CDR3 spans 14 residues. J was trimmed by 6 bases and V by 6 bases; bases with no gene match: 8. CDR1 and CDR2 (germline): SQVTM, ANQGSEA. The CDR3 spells CSVGDRGLGQPQHF. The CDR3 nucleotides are TGCAGCGTGGGGGACAGGGGATTAGGTCAGCCCCAGCATTTT. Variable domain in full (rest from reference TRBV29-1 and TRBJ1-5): SAVISQKPSRDICQRGTSLTIQCQVDSQVTMMFWYRQQPGQSLTLIATANQGSEATYESGFVIDKFPISRPNLTFSTLTVSNMSPEDSSIYLCSVGDRGLGQPQHFGDGTRLSIL.

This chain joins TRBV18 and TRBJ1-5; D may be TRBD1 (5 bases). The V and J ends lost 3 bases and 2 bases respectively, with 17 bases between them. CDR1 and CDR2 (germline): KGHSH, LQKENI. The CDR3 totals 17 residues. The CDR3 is CASSPAAGNLGNQPQHF. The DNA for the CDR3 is TGTGCCAGCTCACCTGCGGCAGGGAATTTAGGCAATCAGCCCCAGCATTTT.

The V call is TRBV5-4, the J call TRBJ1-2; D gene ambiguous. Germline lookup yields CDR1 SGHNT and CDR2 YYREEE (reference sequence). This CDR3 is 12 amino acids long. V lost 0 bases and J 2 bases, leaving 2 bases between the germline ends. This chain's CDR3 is CASSLGNYGYTF. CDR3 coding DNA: TGTGCCAGCAGCTTGGGCAACTATGGCTACACCTTC.

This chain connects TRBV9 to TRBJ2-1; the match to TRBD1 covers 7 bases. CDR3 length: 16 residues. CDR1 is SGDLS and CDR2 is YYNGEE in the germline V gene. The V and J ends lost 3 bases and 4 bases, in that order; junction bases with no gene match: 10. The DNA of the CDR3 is TGTGCCAGCAGCGCCCGAGGGGCAGGGGGATACAATGAGCAGTTCTTC. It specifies CASSARGAGGYNEQFF.

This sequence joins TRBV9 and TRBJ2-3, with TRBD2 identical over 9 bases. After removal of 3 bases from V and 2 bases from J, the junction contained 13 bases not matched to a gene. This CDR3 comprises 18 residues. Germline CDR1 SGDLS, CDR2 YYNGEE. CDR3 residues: CASSAPEGLAGYTDTQYF. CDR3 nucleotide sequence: TGTGCCAGCAGCGCCCCCGAGGGGCTAGCGGGGTACACAGATACGCAGTATTTT.

CDR3 DNA: TGTGCCAGCAGCTCCCTCGGGGGGTACACAGATACGCAGTATTTT. Translated, it gives CASSSLGGYTDTQYF. The chain joins TRBV7-3 to TRBJ2-3, with TRBD2 matching over 7 bases. The length of the CDR3 is 15 residues. Germline CDR1 reads SGHTA; CDR2 reads FQGTGA. Trimming cost V 4 bases and J 2 bases; bases outside gene matches: 6.

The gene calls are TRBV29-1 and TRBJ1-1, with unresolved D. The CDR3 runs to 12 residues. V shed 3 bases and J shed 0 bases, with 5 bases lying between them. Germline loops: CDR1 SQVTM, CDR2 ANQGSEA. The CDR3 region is CSVDSVNTEAFF. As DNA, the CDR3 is TGCAGCGTTGATTCTGTGAACACTGAAGCTTTCTTT.

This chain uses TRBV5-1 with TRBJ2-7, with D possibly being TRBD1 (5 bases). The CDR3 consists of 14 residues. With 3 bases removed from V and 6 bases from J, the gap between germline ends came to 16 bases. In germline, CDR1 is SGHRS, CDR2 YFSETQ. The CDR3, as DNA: TGCGCCAGCAGCTGGGGATTCCAGGGCGGCGAGCAGTACTTC. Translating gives CASSWGFQGGEQYF.

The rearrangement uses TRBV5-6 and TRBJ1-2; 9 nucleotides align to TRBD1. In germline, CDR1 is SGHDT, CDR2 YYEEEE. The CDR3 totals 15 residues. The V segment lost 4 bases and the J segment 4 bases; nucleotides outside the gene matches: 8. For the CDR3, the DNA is TGTGCCAGCAGCCAGGGGACAGGGACCCTCTATGGCTACACCTTC. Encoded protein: CASSQGTGTLYGYTF.